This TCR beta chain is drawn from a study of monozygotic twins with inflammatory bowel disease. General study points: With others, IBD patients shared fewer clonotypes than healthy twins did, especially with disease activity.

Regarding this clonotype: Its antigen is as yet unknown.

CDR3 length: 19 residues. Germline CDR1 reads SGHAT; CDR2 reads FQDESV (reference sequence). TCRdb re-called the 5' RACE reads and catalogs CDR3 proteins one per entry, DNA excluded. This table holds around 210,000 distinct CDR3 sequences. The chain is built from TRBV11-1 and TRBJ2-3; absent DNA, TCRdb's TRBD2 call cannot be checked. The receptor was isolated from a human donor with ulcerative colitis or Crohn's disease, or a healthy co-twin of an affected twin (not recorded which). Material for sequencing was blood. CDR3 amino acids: CASSFVPLSGGFRTDTQYF. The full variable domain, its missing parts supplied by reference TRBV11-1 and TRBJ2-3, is EAEVAQSPRYKITEKSQAVAFWCDPISGHATLYWYRQILGQGPELLVQFQDESVVDDSQLPKDRFSAERLKGVDSTLKIQPAELGDSAMYLCASSFVPLSGGFRTDTQYFGPGTRLTVL.